Each of the 22 T cell receptor beta chains below was sequenced from the same sample in a study of CD8 T cells in ankylosing spondylitis. Study-level points and caveats: Several highly homologous variants made up a TCR beta motif, and this motif appeared characteristic of ankylosing spondylitis blood.

These TCRs are of unknown antigen specificity. MiXCR, run by TCRdb on the 5' RACE reads, gives a single entry per CDR3 protein. The repertoire consists of some 450,000 distinct CDR3 sequences, with 15% to 20% occurring once and the leading ten covering just over 1%. The sample consisted of blood, either unsorted or a sorted T cell fraction (not recorded which). These receptor sequences come from a male donor with ankylosing spondylitis.

This chain links TRBV19 with TRBJ2-4; 8 positions agree with TRBD2. From germline, CDR1 is LNHDA and CDR2 SQIVND (reference sequence). The CDR3 consists of 16 residues. The J segment lost 0 bases and the V segment lost 2 bases, leaving 3 bases of the junction unmatched. The CDR3 DNA is TGTGCCAGTAGTATATTAGCGGGACTAGCCAAAAACATTCAGTACTTC. It encodes CASSILAGLAKNIQYF.

This chain joins TRBV10-3 and TRBJ2-7; the D gene could be TRBD1 or TRBD2 (5 bases each). V was cut by 7 bases and J by 0 bases, with 16 bases left in between. Per the germline V gene, CDR1 is ENHRY and CDR2 is SYGVKD. This CDR3 contains 15 residues. The CDR3 DNA is TGTGCCATCAACCACGGGCCTGGGGGCTCCTACGAGCAGTACTTC. This gives the protein CAINHGPGGSYEQYF.

The rearrangement uses TRBV30 and TRBJ2-6, with TRBD1 matching 9 bases. The V gene's germline CDR1 is GTSNPN and CDR2 SVGIG (reference sequence). Unmatched junction bases numbered 18, after V lost 2 bases and J lost 4 bases. This CDR3 is built from 20 residues. Here the CDR3 reads CAWSPRWGTGKSLGANVLTF. The DNA of the CDR3 is TGTGCCTGGAGTCCACGGTGGGGGACAGGGAAAAGTTTGGGGGCCAACGTCCTGACTTTC.

This clonotype was seen at least ten times. This chain joins TRBV4-2 and TRBJ2-3; 12 bases are a match to TRBD2. The V gene end was trimmed by 2 bases and the J gene end by 4 bases; junction bases not matched to a gene: 7. CDR1 LGHNA and CDR2 YNFKEQ come from the germline V gene. CDR3 size: 17 residues. CDR3 loop: CASSQRTSGERADTQYF. CDR3 nucleotide sequence: TGTGCCAGCAGCCAACGGACTAGCGGGGAGAGGGCAGATACGCAGTATTTT.

This clonotype was seen more than once but under ten times. This rearrangement joins TRBV20-1 to TRBJ1-2; 8 positions agree with TRBD1. The CDR3 extends over 13 amino acids. V lost 3 bases and J lost 8; bases outside the gene matches: 8. Germline values: CDR1 DFQATT, CDR2 SNEGSKA (reference sequence). The CDR3 sequence: CSASADRAQGYTF. The CDR3 DNA reads as TGCAGTGCTAGTGCGGACAGGGCCCAGGGCTACACCTTC.

The chain joins TRBV2 to TRBJ2-7, with TRBD2 identical over 12 bases. With 4 bases clipped from V and 1 base from J, the junction kept 2 bases outside the gene matches. CDR1 is SNHLY, CDR2 FYNNEI, per germline. The CDR3 is made up of 15 amino acids. The CDR3 sequence is CASSGLAGGSYEQYF. For the CDR3, the DNA is TGTGCCAGCAGTGGTCTAGCGGGAGGGTCCTACGAGCAGTACTTC.

The chain recombines TRBV5-1 with TRBJ1-6; no clear D. Deletions cut 1 base from V and 4 bases from J, with 6 bases between. This CDR3 is built from 14 residues. Per the germline V gene, CDR1 is SGHRS and CDR2 is YFSETQ. Written as DNA, the CDR3 is TGCGCCAGCAGCTTGACAGCGTATAATTCACCCCTCCACTTT. Amino acid sequence: CASSLTAYNSPLHF.

V gene TRBV28 combines with J gene TRBJ1-5; D call uncertain. The CDR3 runs 13 residues. The germline gives CDR1 MDHEN, CDR2 SYDVKM. Trimming pared 7 bases from V and 0 bases from J, leaving 7 bases between. The DNA for the CDR3 is TGTGCCAGCACCCCAGCTAGCAATCAGCCCCAGCATTTT. Its translation is CASTPASNQPQHF.

This rearrangement joins TRBV5-5 to TRBJ2-7, with 10 bases identical to TRBD2. Germline V gene data show CDR1 as SGHKS and CDR2 as YYEKEE (reference sequence). CDR3 length: 13 residues. J lost 6 bases, V lost 0 bases, and 0 bases had no gene match. In DNA, the CDR3 is TGTGCCAGCAGCTTGGCTAGCGGGGGCGAGCAGTACTTC. This sequence encodes CASSLASGGEQYF.

CDR3 in amino acids: CASSVGLTTGELFF. In DNA form, the CDR3 reads TGTGCCAGCAGCGTCGGGCTGACCACCGGGGAGCTGTTTTTT. The V and J genes are TRBV9 and TRBJ2-2; no clear D gene. CDR3 length: 14 amino acids. In germline, CDR1 is SGDLS, CDR2 YYNGEE. Trimming shortened V by 2 bases and J by 4 bases, and 9 bases separated the two germline ends.

The chain recombines TRBV19 with TRBJ1-5; D gene uncertain. Germline V gene sequence: CDR1 LNHDA, CDR2 SQIVND (reference sequence). With 3 bases removed from V and 7 bases from J, the gap between germline ends came to 10 bases. CDR3 size: 13 residues. The CDR3 DNA reads TGTGCCAGTAGTATTCGCGGTGGGCAGCCCCAGCATTTT. Protein product: CASSIRGGQPQHF.

The chain combines TRBV29-1 with TRBJ2-5; 12 nucleotides agree with TRBD2. The J segment lost 4 bases and the V segment lost 3 bases, leaving 12 bases of the junction unmatched. Germline CDR1 is SQVTM and CDR2 is ANQGSEA. The CDR3 sequence is 17 residues long. CDR3: CSVDPNLAGGPGETQYF. In DNA, the CDR3 is TGCAGCGTTGACCCGAATCTAGCGGGGGGGCCGGGAGAGACCCAGTACTTC.

The chain has TRBV11-3 and TRBJ2-3; D gene unclear. V dropped 0 bases and J dropped 7 bases, with 2 bases sitting between them. CDR3 length: 11 residues. From germline, CDR1 is SGHNT and CDR2 YENEEA. The CDR3 here is CASSLDHTQYF. DNA of the CDR3: TGTGCCAGCAGCTTAGACCATACGCAGTATTTT.

The table lists this clonotype with a few counts. The chain uses TRBV5-1 and TRBJ1-4; D remains unclear. This CDR3 contains 14 residues. The germline V gene has CDR1 SGHRS and CDR2 YFSETQ. Trimming shortened V by 1 base and J by 8 bases, and 12 bases separated the two germline ends. CDR3 coding DNA: TGCGCCAGCAGCTTGATAAGTGAAAGCGAAAAACTGTTTTTT. Protein sequence: CASSLISESEKLFF. Filled out from reference TRBV5-1 and TRBJ1-4, the complete variable domain reads KAGVTQTPRYLIKTRGQQVTLSCSPISGHRSVSWYQQTPGQGLQFLFEYFSETQRNKGNFPGRFSGRQFSNSRSEMNVSTLELGDSALYLCASSLISESEKLFFGSGTQLSVL.

In this sample, this clonotype turned up a few times. The chain couples TRBV14 to TRBJ2-1; 9 bases line up with TRBD2. CDR1 and CDR2 from the germline V gene are SGHDN and FVKESK. The CDR3 is 13 amino acids. Unmatched junction bases numbered 7, after V lost 7 bases and J lost 9 bases. CDR3 in amino acids: CASTAGGYGEQFF. Written as DNA, the CDR3 is TGTGCCAGCACGGCGGGGGGGTACGGTGAGCAGTTCTTC.

This clonotype was seen a few times. The chain links TRBV28 to TRBJ1-6; no clear D. This CDR3 comprises 14 residues. Germline V gives CDR1 MDHEN, CDR2 SYDVKM. Trimming stripped 7 bases from V and 8 bases from J, with 15 bases between. CDR3 amino acids: CASTYLGGDSPLHF. The CDR3 DNA reads as TGTGCCAGCACCTACCTAGGTGGAGATTCACCCCTCCACTTT.

This clonotype was observed a few times. The V gene is TRBV12-3 or TRBV12-4, the J gene TRBJ1-1, with 7 bases that match TRBD1. The V segment lost 4 bases and the J segment 4 bases; nucleotides outside the gene matches: 9. The CDR3 consists of 15 residues. CDR3 in DNA: TGTGCCAGCAGTTCAAGGAGGACAGGCGGCACTGAAGCTTTCTTT. Translating gives CASSSRRTGGTEAFF.

This clonotype was seen only a few times. The chain is built from TRBV7-2 and TRBJ2-1; perhaps TRBD2 as D (6 bases). V dropped 7 bases and J dropped 7 bases, with 17 bases sitting between them. The CDR3 covers 14 residues. CDR1 is SGHTA, CDR2 FQGNSA, per germline. In nucleotides, the CDR3 is TGTGCCAGCACCCAGGGCGGGATCCCTAATGAGCAGTTCTTC. It encodes CASTQGGIPNEQFF.

This clonotype came up many times. This chain links TRBV29-1 with TRBJ2-7; D gene unclear. Trimming shortened V by 5 bases and J by 3 bases, and 11 bases separated the two germline ends. The CDR3 is 12 amino acids. In germline, CDR1 is SQVTM, CDR2 ANQGSEA. The CDR3 DNA is TGCAGCGTTTCCCTAGATCGCTACGAGCAGTACTTC. It yields the protein CSVSLDRYEQYF.

The V gene is TRBV6-5, the J gene TRBJ1-4; TRBD1 aligns across 7 bases. The germline gives CDR1 MNHEY, CDR2 SVGAGI. CDR3 length equals 15 residues. Germline trimming cut 2 bases from V and 9 bases from J; bases unmatched to any gene: 9. CDR3 amino acids: CASSYTRGAGKKLFF. Here the CDR3 DNA reads TGTGCCAGCAGTTACACCAGGGGGGCCGGTAAAAAACTGTTTTTT.

The table lists this clonotype with a few counts. This sequence joins TRBV20-1 and TRBJ1-1; D unresolved. The CDR3 has 15 residues. V was trimmed by 1 base and J by 4 bases, leaving 16 bases between them. Germline V gene lookup returns CDR1 DFQATT and CDR2 SNEGSKA (reference sequence). The CDR3, as DNA: TGCAGTGCTAGAGTCCCCGGTGTGTCGCGCACTGAAGCTTTCTTT. Residues: CSARVPGVSRTEAFF.

Many counts were recorded for this clonotype. This chain links TRBV20-1 with TRBJ1-3; the D is unclear. CDR1 DFQATT and CDR2 SNEGSKA come from the germline V gene (reference sequence). Trimming left V 6 bases short and J 3 bases short, with 12 bases between. CDR3 length: 13 residues. DNA for the CDR3: TGCAGTGCCAAAGAATATAGTGGAAACACCATATATTTT. Amino acids: CSAKEYSGNTIYF.